Listed below are T cell receptor beta chains from one sample, sequenced in a study of blood T cell repertoires in COVID-19. The repertoire was sequenced with immunoSEQ multiplex PCR; TCRdb's copy has only in-frame clones and lacks some. The sample lists around 250,000 clones, roughly nine tenths occurring once. Sequences were obtained from PBMCs or T cells enriched from blood (not recorded which). The receptors stem from a human donor in a cohort exposed to, infected with or recovered from COVID-19 (not recorded which). The donor label of this sample is uncertain. Each CDR3 is given with its conserved first and last residue. Fields, in order: V gene, D gene, clone size, J gene, CDR3 DNA, CDR3 protein. A D gene is named only where the DNA matches it firmly. Rows may omit the clone size; those that give it use once, few, many or a size class.

TRBV7-9	.	.	TRBJ2-2	TGTGCCAGCAGCCCCAGGGCCTCTAACACCGGGGAGCTGTTTTTT	CASSPRASNTGELFF
TRBV7-9	TRBD1	.	TRBJ1-2	TGTGCCAGCACCCGAGACCCAGGGGGGAATGGCTACACCTTC	CASTRDPGGNGYTF
TRBV29-1	.	.	TRBJ1-4	TGCAGCGTTGGGTCGGGCGGGGAAAAACTGTTTTTT	CSVGSGGEKLFF
TRBV7-8	.	.	TRBJ2-7	TGTGCCAGCAGCCTAAAGCTCGAGCAGTACTTC	CASSLKLEQYF
TRBV4-1	TRBD1	.	TRBJ2-7	TGCGCCAGCAGCCAAGGGACAGGGGGCTTATACGAGCAGTACTTC	CASSQGTGGLYEQYF
TRBV7-2	TRBD1	once	TRBJ1-4	TGTGCCAGCAGCTTGGGACAGGGGGCGGCTAATGAAAAACTGTTTTTT	CASSLGQGAANEKLFF
TRBV30	.	.	TRBJ1-1	TGTGCCTGCCAGGTAAACAGGAACACTGAAGCTTTCTTT	CACQVNRNTEAFF
TRBV19	TRBD1	.	TRBJ2-1	TGTGCCAGTAGTATTGCGAGGGGGCCTGGCAATGAGCAGTTCTTC	CASSIARGPGNEQFF
TRBV24-1	.	.	TRBJ2-1	TGTGCCACCAGTGATTTTCACTACAATGAGCAGTTCTTC	CATSDFHYNEQFF
TRBV6-5	TRBD2	.	TRBJ2-1	TGTGCCAGCACTCCGACTAGCGGGGCCTACAATGAGCAGTTCTTC	CASTPTSGAYNEQFF